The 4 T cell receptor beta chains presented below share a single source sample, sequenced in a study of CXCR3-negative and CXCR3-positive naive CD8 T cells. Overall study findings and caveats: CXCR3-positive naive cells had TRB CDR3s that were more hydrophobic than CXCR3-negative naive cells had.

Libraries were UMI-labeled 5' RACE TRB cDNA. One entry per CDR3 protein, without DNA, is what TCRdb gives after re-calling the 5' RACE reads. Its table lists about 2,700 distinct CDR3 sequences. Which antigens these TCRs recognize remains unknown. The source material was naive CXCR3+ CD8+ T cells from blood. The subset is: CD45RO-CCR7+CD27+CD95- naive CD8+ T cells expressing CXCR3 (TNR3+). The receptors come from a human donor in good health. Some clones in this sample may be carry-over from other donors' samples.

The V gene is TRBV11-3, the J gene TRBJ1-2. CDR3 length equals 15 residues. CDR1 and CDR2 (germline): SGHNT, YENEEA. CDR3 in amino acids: CASSLELGPSDGYTF.

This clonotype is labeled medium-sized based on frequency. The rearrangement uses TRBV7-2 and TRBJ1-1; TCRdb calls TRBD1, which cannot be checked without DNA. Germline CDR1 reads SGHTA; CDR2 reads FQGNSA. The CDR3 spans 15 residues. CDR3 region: CASSTTGGSGTEAFF.

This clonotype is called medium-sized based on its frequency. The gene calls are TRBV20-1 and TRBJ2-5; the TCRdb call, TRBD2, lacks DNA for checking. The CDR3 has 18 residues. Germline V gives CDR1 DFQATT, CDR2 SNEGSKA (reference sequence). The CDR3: CSARDWSSGGLLQETQYF.

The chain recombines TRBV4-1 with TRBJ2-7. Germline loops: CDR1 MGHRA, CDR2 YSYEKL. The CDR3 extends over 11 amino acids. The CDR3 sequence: CASSQDDEQYF.